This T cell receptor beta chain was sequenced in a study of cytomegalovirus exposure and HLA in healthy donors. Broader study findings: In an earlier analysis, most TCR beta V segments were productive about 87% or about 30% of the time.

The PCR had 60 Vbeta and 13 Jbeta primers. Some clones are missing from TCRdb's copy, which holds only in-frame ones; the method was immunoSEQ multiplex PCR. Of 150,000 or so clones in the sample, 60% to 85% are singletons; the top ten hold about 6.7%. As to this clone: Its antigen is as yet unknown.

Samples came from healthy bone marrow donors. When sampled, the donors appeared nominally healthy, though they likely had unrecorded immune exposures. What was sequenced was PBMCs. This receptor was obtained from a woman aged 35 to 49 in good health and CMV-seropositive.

CDR3 sequence: CASSLETGASGYTF. The CDR3 DNA follows: TGTGCCAGCAGCTTGGAGACAGGGGCGAGTGGCTACACCTTC. The rearrangement links TRBV5-6 to TRBJ1-2; TRBD1 aligns across 8 bases. CDR1 is SGHDT, CDR2 YYEEEE, per germline. V dropped 0 bases and J dropped 7; count of bases not matched to a gene: 5. CDR3 size: 14 residues.